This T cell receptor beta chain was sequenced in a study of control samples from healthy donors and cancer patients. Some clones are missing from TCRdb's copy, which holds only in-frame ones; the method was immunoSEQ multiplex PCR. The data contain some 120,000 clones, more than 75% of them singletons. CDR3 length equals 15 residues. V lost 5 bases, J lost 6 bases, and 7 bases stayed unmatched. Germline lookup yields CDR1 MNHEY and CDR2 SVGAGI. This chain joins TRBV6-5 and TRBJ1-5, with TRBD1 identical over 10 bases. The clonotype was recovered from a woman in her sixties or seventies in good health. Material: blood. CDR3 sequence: CASSIDRGQGQPQHF. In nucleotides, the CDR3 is TGTGCCAGCAGTATTGACAGGGGGCAGGGTCAGCCCCAGCATTTT.